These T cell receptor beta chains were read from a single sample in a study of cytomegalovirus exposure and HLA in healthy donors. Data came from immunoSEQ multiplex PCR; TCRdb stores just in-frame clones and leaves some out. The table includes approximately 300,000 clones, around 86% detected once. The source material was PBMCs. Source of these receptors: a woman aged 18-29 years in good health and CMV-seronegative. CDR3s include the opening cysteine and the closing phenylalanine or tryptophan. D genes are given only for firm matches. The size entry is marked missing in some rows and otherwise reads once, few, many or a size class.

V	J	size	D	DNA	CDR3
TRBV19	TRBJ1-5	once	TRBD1	TGTGCCAGTAGTACGACAGGGCGCAATCAGCCCCAGCATTTT	CASSTTGRNQPQHF
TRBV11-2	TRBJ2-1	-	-	TGTGCCAGCAGAACTCTGAGGCGCGATGAGCAGTTCTTC	CASRTLRRDEQFF
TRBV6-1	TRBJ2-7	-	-	TGTGCCAGCAGGCTAAACTACGAGCAGTACTTC	CASRLNYEQYF
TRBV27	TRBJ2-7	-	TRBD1	TGTGCCAGCAGTTTAAGGGGGCTCTACGAGCAGTACTTC	CASSLRGLYEQYF
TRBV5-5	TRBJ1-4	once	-	TGTGCCAGCAGTCAACTCACGTCGTCTAATGAAAAACTGTTTTTT	CASSQLTSSNEKLFF
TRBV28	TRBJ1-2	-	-	TGTGCCAGCAGTAAGGGGAACGGCTACACCTTC	CASSKGNGYTF
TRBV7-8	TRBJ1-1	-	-	TGTGCCAGCAGCTTAAACAGGGAACCCGAAGCTTTCTTT	CASSLNREPEAFF
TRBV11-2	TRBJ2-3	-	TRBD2	TGTGCCAGCAAAGGGACTAGCGGGAGTGCGAATACGCAGTATTTT	CASKGTSGSANTQYF
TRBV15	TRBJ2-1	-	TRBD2	TGTGCCACCAGCAGAGCGGGGGGACTAGCGGGACGCAATGAGCAGTTCTTC	CATSRAGGLAGRNEQFF
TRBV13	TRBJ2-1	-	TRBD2	TGTGCCAGCAGCTTAGCTAGCGGGAAAGACGATGAGCAGTTCTTC	CASSLASGKDDEQFF
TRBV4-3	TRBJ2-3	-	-	TGCGCCAGCAGCCAAGTTGGGGGCTATAGTGGCACAGATACGCAGTATTTT	CASSQVGGYSGTDTQYF
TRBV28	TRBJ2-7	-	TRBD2	TGTGCCAGCAGGGCCGGGGGGTCAGGTTGGCCCCCCTACGAGCAGTACTTC	CASRAGGSGWPPYEQYF
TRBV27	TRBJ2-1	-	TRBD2	TGTGCCAGCTCCGTCCAGCGGGAGTCGGCGAATGAGCAGTTCTTC	CASSVQRESANEQFF
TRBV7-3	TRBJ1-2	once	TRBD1	TGTGCCAGCAGCTTAAGCGGGGAGACAGGGAAATTCTATGGCTACACCTTC	CASSLSGETGKFYGYTF
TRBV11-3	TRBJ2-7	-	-	TGTGCCAGCAGCTTTTCTTTTACCTACGAGCAGTACTTC	CASSFSFTYEQYF
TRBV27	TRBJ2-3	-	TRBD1	TGTGCCAGCAGTCAAGGGACAGGGGGCGGCACAGATACGCAGTATTTT	CASSQGTGGGTDTQYF
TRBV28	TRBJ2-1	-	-	TGTGCCAGCAGTTTGGGATCCGTAAGCGCCCTGGGGCACAATGAGCAGTTCTTC	CASSLGSVSALGHNEQFF
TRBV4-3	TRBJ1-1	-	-	TGCGCCAGCAGCAGATGGACAGCGAACACTGAAGCTTTCTTT	CASSRWTANTEAFF
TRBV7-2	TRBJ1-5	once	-	TGTGCCAGCAGCCGCGTCGGCGGCGGGATTCTCAATCAGCCCCAGCATTTT	CASSRVGGGILNQPQHF
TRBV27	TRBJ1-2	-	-	TGTGCCAGCAGTCCACAGGATGAGAAGGGCTACACCTTC	CASSPQDEKGYTF
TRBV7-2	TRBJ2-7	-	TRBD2	TGTGCCAGCAGCTCCCGGGACTACCCCTACGAGCAGTACTTC	CASSSRDYPYEQYF
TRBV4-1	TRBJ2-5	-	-	TGCGCCAGCAGCTCCCGGGGGTCGGAGACCCAGTACTTC	CASSSRGSETQYF
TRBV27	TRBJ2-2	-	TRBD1	TGTGCCAGCAGTCAAAACCGGGACAGGGGTATGACCGGGGAGCTGTTTTTT	CASSQNRDRGMTGELFF
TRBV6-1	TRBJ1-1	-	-	TGTGCCAGTCAAACAGAGCCTAACACTGAAGCTTTCTTT	CASQTEPNTEAFF
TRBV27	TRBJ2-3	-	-	TGTGCCAGCAGTTTAGGCAGGCCGGCAGATACGCAGTATTTT	CASSLGRPADTQYF
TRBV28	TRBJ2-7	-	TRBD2	TGTGCCAGCATAGGTTCAGCGGGAGCCTACGAGCAGTACTTC	CASIGSAGAYEQYF
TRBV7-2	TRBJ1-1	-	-	TGTGCCAGCAGCCCACCCAGGGAGAACACTGAAGCTTTCTTT	CASSPPRENTEAFF
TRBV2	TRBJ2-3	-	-	TGTGCCAGCAGTGGGCAGGGCAGGGCAGATACGCAGTATTTT	CASSGQGRADTQYF
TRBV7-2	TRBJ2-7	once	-	TGTGCCAGCAGCTTAGAGACAGACTACGAGCAGTACTTC	CASSLETDYEQYF
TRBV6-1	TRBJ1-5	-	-	TGTGCCAGCAGTGATCCAGGAAAAGGCAATCAGCCCCAGCATTTT	CASSDPGKGNQPQHF
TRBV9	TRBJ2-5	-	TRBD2	TGTGCCAGCAACGTCGGACTAGCGGGAGATCAAGAGACCCAGTACTTC	CASNVGLAGDQETQYF
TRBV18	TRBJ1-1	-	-	TGTGCCAGCTCCCGGGGGGTTGACACTGAAGCTTTCTTT	CASSRGVDTEAFF
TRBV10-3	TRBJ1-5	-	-	TGTGCCATCACCCACTCTAGCAATCAGCCCCAGCATTTT	CAITHSSNQPQHF
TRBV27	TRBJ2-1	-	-	TGTGCCAGCAGTTCAAGGAGGGGCGGGTACAATGAGCAGTTCTTC	CASSSRRGGYNEQFF
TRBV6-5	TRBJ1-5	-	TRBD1	TGTGCCAGCAGTCCTGGACAGGGGCGTCAGCCCCAGCATTTT	CASSPGQGRQPQHF
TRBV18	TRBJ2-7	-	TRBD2	TGTGCCAGCTCCCCCCAAGGACTAGCGGACCTATACGAGCAGTACTTC	CASSPQGLADLYEQYF
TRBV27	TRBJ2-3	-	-	TGTGCCAGCAGTTTATCGTCGGGGTGGGCAGATACGCAGTATTTT	CASSLSSGWADTQYF
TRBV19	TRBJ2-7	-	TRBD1	TGTGCCAGTGGCTTGACAGGGATCTCCTACGAGCAGTACTTC	CASGLTGISYEQYF
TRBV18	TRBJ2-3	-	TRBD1	TGTGCCAGCTCACCAGGGACAGCTGGAGATACGCAGTATTTT	CASSPGTAGDTQYF
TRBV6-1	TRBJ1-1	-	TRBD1	TGTGCCAGCAACCCGACAGGGGGCGCGGGCACTGAAGCTTTCTTT	CASNPTGGAGTEAFF
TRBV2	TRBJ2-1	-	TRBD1	TGTGCCAGCAAACGAAATGAAGGGACAGTCAATGAGCAGTTCTTC	CASKRNEGTVNEQFF
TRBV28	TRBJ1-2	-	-	TGTGCCAGCAGTTCCGGGGGGGGAGGCGGTCCCTATGGCTATGGCTACACCTTC	CASSSGGGGGPYGYGYTF
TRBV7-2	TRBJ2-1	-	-	TGTGCCAGCAGCCAGGGCCAGGCCTACAATGAGCAGTTCTTC	CASSQGQAYNEQFF
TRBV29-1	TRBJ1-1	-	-	TGCAGCGTTCCCCGACGGCCAGGGACTGAAGCTTTCTTT	CSVPRRPGTEAFF
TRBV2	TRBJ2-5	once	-	TGTGCCAGCAGTGAATACGGGACTCTACAAGAGACCCAGTACTTC	CASSEYGTLQETQYF
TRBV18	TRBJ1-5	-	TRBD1	TGTGCCAGCTCACCGGGACAGGGAAACAATCAGCCCCAGCATTTT	CASSPGQGNNQPQHF
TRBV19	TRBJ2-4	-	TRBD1	TGTGCCAGTAGCAAAGACAGGGGGTCGGCCAAAAACATTCAGTACTTC	CASSKDRGSAKNIQYF
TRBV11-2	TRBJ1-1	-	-	TGTGCCAGCAGCTTAGCATTCGGGGGGTTGAACACTGAAGCTTTCTTT	CASSLAFGGLNTEAFF
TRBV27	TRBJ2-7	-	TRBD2	TGTGCCAGCAGTTTGTTGGGCGGGAGCTCCTACGAGCAGTACTTC	CASSLLGGSSYEQYF
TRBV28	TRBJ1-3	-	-	TGTGCCAGCAGTTCACGGACTCTCTCTGGAAACACCATATATTTT	CASSSRTLSGNTIYF
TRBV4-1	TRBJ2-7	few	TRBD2	TGCGCCAGCAGCCAGGGGACTAGCGGGACCTACGAGCAGTACTTC	CASSQGTSGTYEQYF
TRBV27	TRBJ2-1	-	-	TGTGCCAGTTGGACTCGTTCTAATGAGCAGTTCTTC	CASWTRSNEQFF
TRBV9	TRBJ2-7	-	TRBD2	TGTGCCAGCAGCAAGGAACCTAGCGGGTCCTACGAGCAGTACTTC	CASSKEPSGSYEQYF
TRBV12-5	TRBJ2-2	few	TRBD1	TGTGCTAGTGGGACACAGGGGGCGGGGACCGGGGAGCTGTTTTTT	CASGTQGAGTGELFF
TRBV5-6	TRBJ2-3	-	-	TGTGCCAGCAGCTTTAAGGGGGAGGATACGCAGTATTTT	CASSFKGEDTQYF